These 18 T cell receptor beta chains originate from one sample sequenced in a study of neurological immune-mediated disorders (dated by TCRdb to between 2018 and 2021). Libraries were prepared through 5' RACE. Sequencing took place on an Illumina HiSeq 2500. Clones were called with MiXCR by TCRdb after fastp trimmed the public reads at Q25, and only in-frame beta chains were retained. Entries are consolidated by CDR3 protein sequence, retaining the most common genes and DNA. Present in this sample are over 11,000 distinct CDR3 sequences, about 10% of which were seen just once. The ten largest clones add up to around 25% of the sample. Sequenced material: PBMCs. The receptors originated from a woman aged 40 to 50 in good health.

There are many counts of this clonotype. V is TRBV5-1 and J is TRBJ1-2, with a tentative D call TRBD1 (5 bases). Trimming shortened V by 4 bases and J by 4 bases, and 17 bases separated the two germline ends. Germline V gene lookup returns CDR1 SGHRS and CDR2 YFSETQ. The CDR3 runs to 15 residues. The CDR3 spells CASSLPTETSYGYTF. The CDR3 bases are TGCGCCAGCAGCCTACCGACAGAGACCTCCTATGGCTACACCTTC.

In this sample, this clonotype turned up many times. The genes are TRBV27 and TRBJ1-5; D perhaps matches TRBD1 (6 bases). This CDR3 has 18 amino acids. Trimming took off 5 bases at V and 2 bases at J, with 22 bases between the two ends. Germline CDR1 MNHEY, CDR2 SMNVEV (reference sequence). The CDR3 coding sequence is TGTGCCAGCAGTCCCCGCCCCCCAGGGGTCGGGGGCAATCAGCCCCAGCATTTT. It translates to CASSPRPPGVGGNQPQHF.

The V and J genes are TRBV2 and TRBJ1-3; D remains ambiguous. The CDR3 runs 14 residues. Trimming removed 6 bases from V and 0 bases from J, with 9 bases in between. CDR1 and CDR2 from the germline V gene are SNHLY and FYNNEI. For the CDR3, the DNA is TGTGCCAGCAGAGATGTAGGCTCTGGAAACACCATATATTTT. Its protein is CASRDVGSGNTIYF.

This chain joins TRBV12-3 or TRBV12-4 and TRBJ2-1, with D uncertain. The CDR3 sequence is 14 residues long. CDR3 DNA sequence: TGTGTCACATGTGGACCTCCAGATTACAATGAGCAGTTCTTC. This gives the protein CVTCGPPDYNEQFF.

This clonotype was observed a single time. At one end the junction does not follow the germline gene, possibly because of a read error. This chain uses TRBV7-2 with TRBJ1-1, with D tentatively TRBD1 (6 bases). The CDR3 totals 13 residues. The V gene's germline CDR1 is SGHTA and CDR2 FQGNSA. CDR3 amino acids: CASGSRRDTGAFF. CDR3 in DNA: TGTGCCAGCGGCTCCCGTAGGGACACTGGAGCTTTCTTT.

At least ten counts were recorded for this clonotype. The chain couples TRBV7-9 to TRBJ1-1; the D is unclear. V lost 1 base and J 8 bases, leaving 26 bases between the germline ends. CDR1 and CDR2 from the germline V gene are SEHNR and FQNEAQ (reference sequence). The CDR3 runs to 18 residues. The CDR3 sequence is CASSLDRLVFENPFEAFF. The CDR3 DNA reads as TGTGCCAGCAGCTTAGATCGGTTGGTGTTTGAAAACCCTTTCGAAGCTTTCTTT. The variable domain in full, with the rest retrieved from reference TRBV7-9 and TRBJ1-1, is DTGVSQNPRHKITKRGQNVTFRCDPISEHNRLYWYRQTLGQGPEFLTYFQNEAQLEKSRLLSDRFSAERPKGSFSTLEIQRTEQGDSAMYLCASSLDRLVFENPFEAFFGQGTRLTVV.

CDR3: CSARDLASGLRETQYF. CDR3 coding DNA: TGCAGTGCTAGAGATCTGGCTAGCGGTCTGAGGGAGACCCAGTACTTC. The chain employs TRBV20-1 and TRBJ2-5, with 7 positions matching TRBD2. The V gene's germline CDR1 is DFQATT and CDR2 SNEGSKA (reference sequence). There are 16 residues in the CDR3. Trimming cost V 0 bases and J 5 bases; bases outside gene matches: 12.

This clonotype has ten or more counts. V is TRBV4-1 and J is TRBJ1-2, with 8 bases identical to TRBD1. This CDR3 spans 17 amino acids. Per germline, CDR1 MGHRA and CDR2 YSYEKL. After removal of 6 bases from V and 0 bases from J, the junction contained 12 bases not matched to a gene. This CDR3 is CASRGKNRGATNYGYTF. DNA of the CDR3: TGCGCCAGCAGGGGAAAAAACAGGGGGGCGACTAACTATGGCTACACCTTC.

This clonotype was counted ten times or more. The chain uses TRBV20-1 and TRBJ2-1, with D uncertain. The germline gives CDR1 DFQATT, CDR2 SNEGSKA (reference sequence). This CDR3 comprises 13 residues. For the CDR3, the DNA is TGCACATCGTCGAGGAGCTCCTACAATGAGCAGTTCTTC. Protein product: CTSSRSSYNEQFF.

This clonotype is labeled as medium-sized. V is TRBV20-1 and J is TRBJ1-5, with a possible D match to TRBD1 (5 bases). Trimming took off 0 bases at V and 6 bases at J, with 12 bases between the two ends. The CDR3 sequence is 14 residues long. In germline, CDR1 is DFQATT, CDR2 SNEGSKA (reference sequence). The CDR3 coding sequence is TGCAGTGCTAGAGATACGTCAAGGGGTCAGCCCCAGCATTTT. Translating it yields CSARDTSRGQPQHF.

There are many counts of this clonotype. This rearrangement joins TRBV12-3 or TRBV12-4 to TRBJ2-3; D ambiguous. The V gene lost 6 bases and the J gene lost 8 bases, with 12 bases spanning the gap. This CDR3 is 12 amino acids long. The CDR3 coding sequence is TGTGCCAGCAGCCCAATGGGGATTACGCAGTATTTT. Its protein is CASSPMGITQYF.

This clonotype was observed at least ten times. The genes are TRBV4-1 and TRBJ2-1; a possible D gene is TRBD1 (8 bases). This CDR3 is 13 amino acids long. The V and J ends lost 0 bases and 14 bases respectively, with 14 bases between them. The germline gives CDR1 MGHRA, CDR2 YSYEKL. CDR3 sequence reads: CASSQDRTGGEFF. CDR3 DNA sequence: TGCGCCAGCAGCCAAGATCGTACAGGGGGGGAGTTCTTC.

This clonotype was detected many times. This chain connects TRBV4-1 to TRBJ2-7; no clear D gene. In germline, CDR1 is MGHRA, CDR2 YSYEKL. The CDR3 runs 14 residues. Trimming cost V 0 bases and J 3 bases, with 9 bases left between them. Here the CDR3 DNA reads TGCGCCAGCAGCCAAGAGGCGCGCGGCTACGAGCAGTACTTC. This encodes CASSQEARGYEQYF.

This clonotype was seen repeatedly, ten times or more. V gene TRBV12-3 or TRBV12-4 combines with J gene TRBJ2-1; TRBD1 aligns across 9 bases. Trimming cost V 7 bases and J 7 bases; bases outside gene matches: 11. The CDR3 runs to 15 residues. CDR3 coding DNA: TGTGCCAGCAACCCCGGGACAGGGTTGGGAAATGAGCAGTTCTTC. Translation: CASNPGTGLGNEQFF.

The chain joins TRBV4-2 to TRBJ2-5, with TRBD2 identical over 10 bases. The J call may not be correct, given that the DNA end is closer to TRBJ2-7. This CDR3 comprises 15 residues. Germline V gene lookup returns CDR1 LGHNA and CDR2 YNFKEQ. The CDR3 here is CASSQIAGGIYEQYF. The CDR3 DNA follows: TGTGCCAGCAGCCAGATAGCGGGAGGAATCTACGAGCAGTACTTC.

This clonotype has at least ten counts. V usage is TRBV29-1 and J usage is TRBJ2-7, with a weak D call TRBD1 (6 bases). There are 15 residues in the CDR3. V was cut by 6 bases and J by 6 bases, with 24 bases left in between. Looked up from germline, CDR1 is SQVTM and CDR2 is ANQGSEA. The CDR3: CSVARSTGFGSEQYF. CDR3 sequence (DNA): TGCAGCGTGGCCCGATCGACAGGTTTTGGTTCCGAGCAGTACTTC.

This clonotype was seen repeatedly, ten times or more. The V and J genes are TRBV5-1 and TRBJ2-5; TRBD1 matches at 7 bases. After removal of 0 bases from V and 1 base from J, the junction contained 0 bases not matched to a gene. The CDR3 is 14 amino acids. In germline, CDR1 is SGHRS, CDR2 YFSETQ. This CDR3 is CASSLAGGQETQYF. For the CDR3, the DNA is TGCGCCAGCAGCTTGGCAGGGGGCCAAGAGACCCAGTACTTC.

This clonotype was counted at least ten times. V gene TRBV20-1 combines with J gene TRBJ1-1; a weak D match, TRBD1 (6 bases). Germline CDR1 is DFQATT and CDR2 is SNEGSKA (reference sequence). The germline V and J ends were trimmed by 0 bases and 5 bases, with 13 bases remaining between them. The CDR3 sequence is 14 residues long. The CDR3 region is CSAREGARGTEAFF. CDR3 nucleotide sequence: TGCAGTGCTAGAGAGGGGGCACGAGGGACTGAAGCTTTCTTT.